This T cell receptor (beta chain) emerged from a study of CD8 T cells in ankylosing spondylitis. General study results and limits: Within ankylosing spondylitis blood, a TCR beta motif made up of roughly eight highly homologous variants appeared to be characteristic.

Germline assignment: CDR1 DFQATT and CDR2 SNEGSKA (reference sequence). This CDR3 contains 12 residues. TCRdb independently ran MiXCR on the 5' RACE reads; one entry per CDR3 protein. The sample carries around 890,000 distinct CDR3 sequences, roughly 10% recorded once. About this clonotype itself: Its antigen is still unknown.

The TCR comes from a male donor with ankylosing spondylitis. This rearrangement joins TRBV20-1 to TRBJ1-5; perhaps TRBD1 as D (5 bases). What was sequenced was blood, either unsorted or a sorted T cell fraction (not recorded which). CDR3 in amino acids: CRAGGGLEPQHF. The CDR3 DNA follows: TGCAGAGCTGGTGGGGGTTTAGAGCCCCAGCATTTT.